This section outlines one T cell receptor beta chain sequence together with its context. What it recognizes is unknown. Mismatch with germline at one junction end may stem from a read error. The table came from immunoSEQ multiplex PCR; TCRdb's copy has only in-frame clones and leaves some out. The repertoire consists of approximately 12,000 clones, with roughly 75% occurring once and the leading ten covering about 25%. These data originate in a study of neoadjuvant nivolumab and ipilimumab in lung cancer. For the study at large: The combination arm added day-1 ipilimumab 1 mg/kg to nivolumab 3 mg/kg on days 1, 15, 29.

Whole-study findings and limits: Blood richness before therapy tracked richness in tumors resected after neoadjuvant therapy. From pretherapy to surgery, tumor richness and clonality rose with dual therapy. Compared with tumor-adjacent uninvolved lung, resected tumors showed greater richness and clonality.

The CDR3 extends over 13 amino acids. Germline V lookup: CDR1 SSHAT, CDR2 FNYEAQ (reference sequence). V usage is TRBV7-7 and J usage is TRBJ2-1, with D possibly TRBD1 on 8 matching bases. This TCR came from an adult with non-small cell lung cancer. Sequencing used peripheral blood, obtained after neoadjuvant nivolumab, alone or with ipilimumab, at or shortly before surgery. CDR3 sequence reads: CASSETGGGEQFF. The CDR3 nucleotides are TGTGCTAGCAGCGAAACAGGGGGGGGTGAGCAGTTCTTC.